The 10 T cell receptor beta chains given below trace back to one sample, sequenced in a study of OX40 agonist ivuxolimab in advanced cancers. Sequenced by immunoSEQ multiplex PCR; TCRdb stores in-frame clones only, minus some. The profile shows roughly 30,000 clones, roughly 76% of them singletons. Material: CD4+ or CD8+ T cells sorted from blood, obtained in a trial of the OX40 agonist ivuxolimab. The receptors were sampled from an adult with an advanced solid tumor such as melanoma, head and neck, liver or kidney cancer.

V usage is TRBV5-1 and J usage is TRBJ2-7; 10 bases align to TRBD2. Germline assignment: CDR1 SGHRS and CDR2 YFSETQ. The CDR3 extends over 14 amino acids. V lost 2 bases and J lost 5; bases outside the gene matches: 4. DNA for the CDR3: TGCGCCAGCAGCTTAAGCGGGAGGGCCCACGAGCAGTACTTC. Translated: CASSLSGRAHEQYF.

V usage is TRBV18 and J usage is TRBJ2-2, with 7 bases identical to TRBD1. The CDR3 spans 16 residues. V shed 2 bases, J shed 3 bases, and the junction held 6 bases outside the gene matches. Germline CDR1 and CDR2: KGHSH and LQKENI. The DNA of the CDR3 is TGTGCCAGCTCACCATGGAAGGGGGCGGACACCGGGGAGCTGTTTTTT. As protein: CASSPWKGADTGELFF. Complete variable domain (other parts from reference TRBV18 and TRBJ2-2): NAGVMQNPRHLVRRRGQEARLRCSPMKGHSHVYWYRQLPEEGLKFMVYLQKENIIDESGMPKERFSAEFPKEGPSILRIQQVVRGDSAAYFCASSPWKGADTGELFFGEGSRLTVL.

About this clone: Relative to the germline gene, one junction end is altered; a read error may explain this. The V call is TRBV7-7, the J call TRBJ1-4; 11 nucleotides match TRBD1. The CDR3 is 16 residues long. CDR1 SSHAT and CDR2 FNYEAQ come from the germline V gene (reference sequence). This chain's CDR3 is CASSSRDRGTNEKLFF. In nucleotides, the CDR3 is TGTGCTAGCAGCTCCCGGGACAGGGGGACTAATGAAAAACTGTTTTTT.

The chain recombines TRBV9 with TRBJ1-2; D perhaps matches TRBD1 (6 bases). Germline-derived CDR1 and CDR2 are SGDLS and YYNGEE. V lost 5 bases to trimming and J lost 4 bases, with 24 bases between them. This CDR3 spans 17 amino acids. The CDR3 region has the DNA TGTGCCAGCAGTGAGGGGCGTGGGGGGCAACAGGGCTATGGCTACACCTTC. It encodes CASSEGRGGQQGYGYTF.

This clone was recorded once. J is TRBJ2-1 and V is TRBV7-9, with D maybe TRBD1 (6 bases). This CDR3 is built from 17 residues. V gave up 5 bases and J gave up 2 bases, with 19 bases separating them. Looked up from germline, CDR1 is SEHNR and CDR2 is FQNEAQ (reference sequence). This chain's CDR3 is CASSPEPGTRAYNEQFF. CDR3 nucleotide sequence: TGTGCCAGCAGCCCAGAACCCGGGACACGTGCCTACAATGAGCAGTTCTTC.

This clone was recorded only once. The chain is built from TRBV11-2 and TRBJ2-4; D is unresolved. From germline, CDR1 is SGHAT and CDR2 FQNNGV. This CDR3 has 15 residues. V was pared by 3 bases and J by 0 bases, with 9 bases between. CDR3 in amino acids: CASSFSTAAKNIQYF. For the CDR3, the DNA is TGTGCCAGCAGCTTTTCGACGGCAGCCAAAAACATTCAGTACTTC.

J is TRBJ1-1 and V is TRBV15; D is unresolved. CDR1 LNHNV and CDR2 YYDKDF come from the germline V gene (reference sequence). V was shortened by 3 bases and J by 1 base, with 9 bases between the two germline ends. CDR3 length equals 14 residues. CDR3 amino acids: CATSRGAPNTEAFF. The CDR3 DNA sequence: TGTGCCACCAGCAGGGGCGCCCCGAACACTGAAGCTTTCTTT. The entire variable domain, with the rest obtained from reference TRBV15 and TRBJ1-1, is as follows: DAMVIQNPRYQVTQFGKPVTLSCSQTLNHNVMYWYQQKSSQAPKLLFHYYDKDFNNEADTPDNFQSRRPNTSFCFLDIRSPGLGDTAMYLCATSRGAPNTEAFFGQGTRLTVV.

The CDR3 bases are TGTGCCAGCAGCTCGGCCTCTAGCGGTAGCACAGATACGCAGTATTTT. It encodes CASSSASSGSTDTQYF. The chain is built from TRBV5-5 and TRBJ2-3; TRBD2 agrees at 7 bases. CDR3 length equals 16 residues. Trimming cost V 3 bases and J 0 bases; bases outside gene matches: 7. Germline-derived CDR1 and CDR2 are SGHKS and YYEKEE (reference sequence). The full variable domain, in which reference TRBV5-5 and TRBJ2-3 provide the parts outside the CDR3, is DAGVTQSPTHLIKTRGQQVTLRCSPISGHKSVSWYQQVLGQGPQFIFQYYEKEERGRGNFPDRFSARQFPNYSSELNVNALLLGDSALYLCASSSASSGSTDTQYFGPGTRLTVL.

This clone has only one observation. This chain connects TRBV7-9 to TRBJ1-6; 7 nucleotides agree with TRBD1. The length of the CDR3 is 14 residues. The germline V gene has CDR1 SEHNR and CDR2 FQNEAQ (reference sequence). The trim removed 6 bases at V and 7 bases at J, leaving 6 bases unmatched. The CDR3 here is CASSRGQINSPLHF. In nucleotides, the CDR3 is TGTGCCAGCAGTAGGGGACAGATAAATTCACCCCTCCACTTT.

The chain carries TRBV19 and TRBJ1-4, with unresolved D. The length of the CDR3 is 13 residues. Germline assignment: CDR1 LNHDA and CDR2 SQIVND (reference sequence). V lost 5 bases and J 8 bases, leaving 12 bases between the germline ends. The CDR3 here is CASSPPWEEKLFF. CDR3 nucleotides: TGTGCCAGTAGTCCGCCGTGGGAGGAAAAACTGTTTTTT.